This T cell receptor (beta chain) was sequenced in a study of blood T cell repertoires in COVID-19. The table came from immunoSEQ multiplex PCR; TCRdb's copy has only in-frame clones and leaves some out. The profile shows just over 150,000 clones, 75% to 85% of them singletons. The CDR3 loop spans 14 amino acids. CDR1 and CDR2 from the germline V gene are LNHDA and SQIVND (reference sequence). The V and J ends lost 3 bases and 0 bases respectively, with 6 bases between them. Specimen: peripheral blood. The chain has TRBV19 and TRBJ1-3, with a possible D match to TRBD1 (5 bases). The source of this sequence is a woman aged 50 to 65 with acute or convalescent COVID-19. The CDR3 region has the DNA TGTGCCAGTAGTATCGGACACTCTGGAAACACCATATATTTT. Translated, it gives CASSIGHSGNTIYF.